One T cell receptor beta chain is described in this entry. V was cut by 6 bases and J by 0 bases, with 7 bases left in between. Germline V gene lookup returns CDR1 LNHDA and CDR2 SQIVND (reference sequence). The CDR3 runs 13 residues. This sample is part of a study of blood T cell repertoires in COVID-19. The protocol was immunoSEQ multiplex PCR, while the TCRdb copy is restricted to in-frame clones and leaves out a portion. Here the sample spans about 70,000 clones, over 75% being singletons. The sequencing sample was made of peripheral blood. The gene calls are TRBV19 and TRBJ2-3; D remains unclear. The sequence was obtained from a woman aged 18-29 years with acute or convalescent COVID-19. The CDR3 nucleotides are TGTGCCAGTAGCACTACTAGCACAGATACGCAGTATTTT. Amino acids: CASSTTSTDTQYF. The variable domain in full, completed from reference TRBV19 and TRBJ2-3, reads DGGITQSPKYLFRKEGQNVTLSCEQNLNHDAMYWYRQDPGQGLRLIYYSQIVNDFQKGDIAEGYSVSREKKESFPLTVTSAQKNPTAFYLCASSTTSTDTQYFGPGTRLTVL.